The rows below give T cell receptor beta chains drawn from one sample of a study of glioma-infiltrating T cells. TCRdb re-called the multiplex PCR reads with MiXCR, one entry per CDR3 protein. The sample carries 93,000 or so distinct CDR3 sequences, around 31% recorded once. Sequencing was carried out using glioma tissue, nonneoplastic brain tissue, or PBMCs (not recorded which). The receptors derive from a human donor with low-grade glioma or glioblastoma, undergoing nonglioma brain surgery, or in good health (not recorded which). Both conserved end residues are part of each CDR3. D genes are given only for firm matches. Only some rows state a clone size, as once, few, many or a class for expanded clones.

cdr3_nt: TGTGCCATCAGTGAGGGACCTTCAACTAATGAAAAACTGTTTTTT; cdr3_aa: CAISEGPSTNEKLFF; j_call: TRBJ1-4; clone_size: few; d_call: NA; v_call: TRBV10-3; cdr3_length: 15
cdr3_nt: TGTGCCAGCTCACCCCAGGTGGCCGATGAGCAGTTCTTC; cdr3_aa: CASSPQVADEQFF; j_call: TRBJ2-1; clone_size: NA; d_call: NA; v_call: TRBV18; cdr3_length: 13
cdr3_nt: TGTGCCGCCGGGCCGTTGAGCACTGAAGCTTTCTTT; cdr3_aa: CAAGPLSTEAFF; j_call: TRBJ1-1; clone_size: NA; d_call: NA; v_call: TRBV19; cdr3_length: 12
cdr3_nt: TGTGCCACCAGCAGACGGACAGCTAACACCGGGGAGCTGTTTTTT; cdr3_aa: CATSRRTANTGELFF; j_call: TRBJ2-2; clone_size: NA; d_call: NA; v_call: TRBV15; cdr3_length: 15
cdr3_nt: TGTGCCAGCAGCCAAGATACACCTCCGAACACCGGGGAGCTGTTTTTT; cdr3_aa: CASSQDTPPNTGELFF; j_call: TRBJ2-2; clone_size: NA; d_call: NA; v_call: TRBV4-2; cdr3_length: 16
cdr3_nt: TGTGCCAGCAGCCAAGGGACAGTTACCGGGGAGCTGTTTTTT; cdr3_aa: CASSQGTVTGELFF; j_call: TRBJ2-2; clone_size: NA; d_call: NA; v_call: TRBV3-1; cdr3_length: 14
cdr3_nt: TGTGCCAGCTCGACCCGTGGAGTGGGGAGGTCTGGAAACACCATATATTTT; cdr3_aa: CASSTRGVGRSGNTIYF; j_call: TRBJ1-3; clone_size: NA; d_call: NA; v_call: TRBV12-3/TRBV12-4; cdr3_length: 17
cdr3_nt: TGCGCCAGCAGCCAAGATCTGGGGATTAATGAAAAACTGTTTTTT; cdr3_aa: CASSQDLGINEKLFF; j_call: TRBJ1-4; clone_size: few; d_call: NA; v_call: TRBV4-3; cdr3_length: 15
cdr3_nt: TGCAGCGTTGAAGGTGTGGACAGGGCTTACAATGAGCAGTTCTTC; cdr3_aa: CSVEGVDRAYNEQFF; j_call: TRBJ2-1; clone_size: NA; d_call: TRBD1; v_call: TRBV29-1; cdr3_length: 15
cdr3_nt: TGTGCCAGCAGTGCTAACGGGAACACTGAAGCTTTCTTT; cdr3_aa: CASSANGNTEAFF; j_call: TRBJ1-1; clone_size: many; d_call: NA; v_call: TRBV2; cdr3_length: 13
cdr3_nt: TGTGCCAGCAGTGAAAGGGGGGGGAACCTTGGAGATACGCAGTATTTT; cdr3_aa: CASSERGGNLGDTQYF; j_call: TRBJ2-3; clone_size: few; d_call: NA; v_call: TRBV2; cdr3_length: 16
cdr3_nt: TGCGCCCAACAAGGGACGGAGGAGAATTCACCCCTCCACTTT; cdr3_aa: CAQQGTEENSPLHF; j_call: TRBJ1-6; clone_size: many; d_call: NA; v_call: TRBV5-1; cdr3_length: 14
cdr3_nt: TGTGCCAGCAGCTCCCAGGGGGCCGTCTCCTACGAGCAGTACTTC; cdr3_aa: CASSSQGAVSYEQYF; j_call: TRBJ2-7; clone_size: few; d_call: TRBD1; v_call: TRBV7-2; cdr3_length: 15
cdr3_nt: TGTGCCAGCACCCAATCGGGGGGGGTCACTGAGCAGTTCTTC; cdr3_aa: CASTQSGGVTEQFF; j_call: TRBJ2-1; clone_size: many; d_call: TRBD2; v_call: TRBV7-2; cdr3_length: 14
cdr3_nt: TGTGCCAGCAGTTCTTGGACTAGTACAGATACGCAGTATTTT; cdr3_aa: CASSSWTSTDTQYF; j_call: TRBJ2-3; clone_size: many; d_call: TRBD2; v_call: TRBV6-1; cdr3_length: 14
cdr3_nt: TGCGCCAGCAGCCAAGATGAGTTTGCAGGGTTCTACAATTCACCCCTCCACTTT; cdr3_aa: CASSQDEFAGFYNSPLHF; j_call: TRBJ1-6; clone_size: hyperexpanded; d_call: NA; v_call: TRBV4-3; cdr3_length: 18
cdr3_nt: TGTGCCAGCAGTGCCGAACAGGGGAATGAAAAACTGTTTTTT; cdr3_aa: CASSAEQGNEKLFF; j_call: TRBJ1-4; clone_size: many; d_call: TRBD1; v_call: TRBV27; cdr3_length: 14
cdr3_nt: TGTGCCAGCAGTGACTATGGGGACTACGAGCAGTACTTC; cdr3_aa: CASSDYGDYEQYF; j_call: TRBJ2-7; clone_size: many; d_call: NA; v_call: TRBV2; cdr3_length: 13
cdr3_nt: TGTGCCAGCAGCTTAGTACGGACGGGCTACACCTTC; cdr3_aa: CASSLVRTGYTF; j_call: TRBJ1-2; clone_size: many; d_call: NA; v_call: TRBV7-2; cdr3_length: 12
cdr3_nt: TGCAGTGCTAGAGCTCAAGGGGGAGGCACTGAAGCTTTCTTT; cdr3_aa: CSARAQGGGTEAFF; j_call: TRBJ1-1; clone_size: many; d_call: NA; v_call: TRBV20-1; cdr3_length: 14
cdr3_nt: TGTGCCAGCAGCTTATTCGGGGGGGCAAGCAATGAGCAGTACTTC; cdr3_aa: CASSLFGGASNEQYF; j_call: TRBJ2-7; clone_size: NA; d_call: TRBD2; v_call: TRBV7-2; cdr3_length: 15
cdr3_nt: TGTGCCAGCAGCTACGGGACGCCCGACCTCTACGAGCAGTACTTC; cdr3_aa: CASSYGTPDLYEQYF; j_call: TRBJ2-7; clone_size: many; d_call: NA; v_call: TRBV6-1; cdr3_length: 15
cdr3_nt: TGTGCCGGCAGTTCCCGCCAGGTGCTATCCCTCCACTTT; cdr3_aa: CAGSSRQVLSLHF; j_call: TRBJ1-6; clone_size: few; d_call: NA; v_call: TRBV28; cdr3_length: 13
cdr3_nt: TGCAGCGTTGGAGAAAGGACTGAAGCTTTCTTT; cdr3_aa: CSVGERTEAFF; j_call: TRBJ1-1; clone_size: few; d_call: NA; v_call: TRBV29-1; cdr3_length: 11
cdr3_nt: TGCAGTGCTAGAGAGTTGCTTCAGGGGGAGTACGAGCAGTACTTC; cdr3_aa: CSARELLQGEYEQYF; j_call: TRBJ2-7; clone_size: many; d_call: TRBD1; v_call: TRBV20-1; cdr3_length: 15
cdr3_nt: TGTGCCAGCAGCTCCAATTCGGGGGGCACTGAAGCTTTCTTT; cdr3_aa: CASSSNSGGTEAFF; j_call: TRBJ1-1; clone_size: many; d_call: NA; v_call: TRBV7-2; cdr3_length: 14